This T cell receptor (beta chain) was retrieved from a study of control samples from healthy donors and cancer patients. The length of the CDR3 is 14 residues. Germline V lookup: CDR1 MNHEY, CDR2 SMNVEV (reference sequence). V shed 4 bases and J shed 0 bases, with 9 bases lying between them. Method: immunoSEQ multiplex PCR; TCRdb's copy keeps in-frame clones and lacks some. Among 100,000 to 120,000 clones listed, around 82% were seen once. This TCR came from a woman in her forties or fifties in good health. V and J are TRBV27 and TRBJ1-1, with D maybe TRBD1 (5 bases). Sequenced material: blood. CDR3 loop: CASSSGNMNTEAFF. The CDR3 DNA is TGTGCCAGCAGTTCAGGGAACATGAACACTGAAGCTTTCTTT.